Given below is one T cell receptor (beta chain) in context. The sample originates from a study of T cell changes during pregnancy in multiple sclerosis. Germline CDR1 and CDR2: SGHDT and YYEEEE. J was trimmed by 5 bases and V by 1 base; bases with no gene match: 5. The CDR3 contains 14 residues. The table came from immunoSEQ multiplex PCR; TCRdb's copy has only in-frame clones and leaves some out. The data hold around 92,000 clones, with approximately 94% observed a single time. The sequence came from a female donor with multiple sclerosis, enrolled in a pregnancy study. The material was peripheral blood, obtained after pregnancy. This chain connects TRBV5-6 to TRBJ2-7, with 8 positions matching TRBD1. CDR3 nucleotide sequence: TGTGCCAGCAGCTTGCTACAGGGGGTTGACGAGCAGTACTTC. As protein: CASSLLQGVDEQYF. Looking up the rest from reference TRBV5-6 and TRBJ2-7 gives the full variable domain: DAGVTQSPTHLIKTRGQQVTLRCSPKSGHDTVSWYQQALGQGPQFIFQYYEEEERQRGNFPDRFSGHQFPNYSSELNVNALLLGDSALYLCASSLLQGVDEQYFGPGTRLTVT.